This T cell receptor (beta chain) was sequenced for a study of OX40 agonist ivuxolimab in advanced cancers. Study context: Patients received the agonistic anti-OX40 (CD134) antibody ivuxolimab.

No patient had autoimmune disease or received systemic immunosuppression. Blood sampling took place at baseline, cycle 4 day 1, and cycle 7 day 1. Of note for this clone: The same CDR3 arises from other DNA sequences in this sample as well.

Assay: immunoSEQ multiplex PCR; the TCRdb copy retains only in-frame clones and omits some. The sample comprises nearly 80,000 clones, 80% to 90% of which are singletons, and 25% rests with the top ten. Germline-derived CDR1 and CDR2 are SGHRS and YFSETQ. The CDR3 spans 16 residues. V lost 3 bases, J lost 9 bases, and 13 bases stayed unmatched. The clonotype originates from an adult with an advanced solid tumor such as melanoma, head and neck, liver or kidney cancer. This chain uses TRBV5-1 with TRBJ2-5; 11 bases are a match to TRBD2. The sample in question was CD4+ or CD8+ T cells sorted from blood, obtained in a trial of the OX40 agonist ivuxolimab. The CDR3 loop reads CASSSRLAGTSAAQYF. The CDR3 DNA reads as TGCGCCAGCAGCTCTCGACTAGCGGGGACCTCAGCGGCCCAGTACTTC.